The 24 T cell receptor beta chains below come from one sample, sequenced in a study of blood T cell repertoires in COVID-19. TCRdb keeps only in-frame clones here, not all; method: immunoSEQ multiplex PCR. The profile shows some 370,000 clones, approximately 88% of them singletons. The sequenced sample consisted of peripheral blood. All receptors derive from a man between 35 and 55 years old with acute or convalescent COVID-19.

The chain combines TRBV28 with TRBJ2-7; TRBD1 agrees at 9 bases. J lost 2 bases, V lost 4 bases, and 3 bases had no gene match. This CDR3 has 14 amino acids. From germline, CDR1 is MDHEN and CDR2 SYDVKM. The CDR3 coding sequence is TGTGCCAGCAGTTCACGGGACAGGGCCTACGAGCAGTACTTC. It is translated as CASSSRDRAYEQYF.

The chain has TRBV28 and TRBJ1-2, with unresolved D. The CDR3 is 15 residues long. V was pared by 1 base and J by 2 bases, with 11 bases between. Per the germline V gene, CDR1 is MDHEN and CDR2 is SYDVKM. The CDR3 spells CASSLSFRGNYGYTF. As DNA, the CDR3 is TGTGCCAGCAGTTTATCTTTCCGGGGAAACTATGGCTACACCTTC.

This sequence joins TRBV4-2 and TRBJ1-2, with TRBD1 as a possible D gene (5 bases). The CDR3 loop spans 16 amino acids. V shed 0 bases and J shed 8 bases, with 19 bases lying between them. CDR1 LGHNA and CDR2 YNFKEQ come from the germline V gene. The CDR3 DNA follows: TGTGCCAGCAGCCAAGAAGCGGGGGGGAGGGAGCGCGGCTACACCTTC. Amino acids: CASSQEAGGRERGYTF.

The chain combines TRBV27 with TRBJ2-1, with TRBD2 matching 7 bases. Losses at the gene ends were 5 bases for V and 4 bases for J; bases not matched to a gene: 11. This CDR3 spans 16 amino acids. Germline lookup yields CDR1 MNHEY and CDR2 SMNVEV (reference sequence). The CDR3 DNA is TGTGCCAGCAGTCCAGTAGCGGGCCATAAGTACAATGAGCAGTTCTTC. It translates to CASSPVAGHKYNEQFF.

The chain recombines TRBV7-6 with TRBJ2-7, with TRBD1 matching 7 bases. Germline assignment: CDR1 SGHVS and CDR2 FNYEAQ. V trimming: 4 bases; J trimming: 7 bases; junction bases outside the gene matches: 19. The CDR3 runs to 17 residues. The CDR3 loop is CASSSRPGQRTLSEQYF. The CDR3 DNA reads TGTGCCAGCAGCTCCCGACCGGGACAGAGGACCTTGAGTGAGCAGTACTTC.

The CDR3 protein is CASSPTSGESDTQYF. CDR3 nucleotides: TGTGCCAGCAGTCCGACTAGCGGGGAATCAGATACGCAGTATTTT. V is TRBV27 and J is TRBJ2-3; TRBD2 matches at 11 bases. Losses at the gene ends were 5 bases for V and 4 bases for J; bases not matched to a gene: 5. The CDR3 sequence is 15 residues long. Germline V gene data show CDR1 as MNHEY and CDR2 as SMNVEV (reference sequence).

The gene calls are TRBV11-1 and TRBJ1-2; D not resolved. The germline V gene has CDR1 SGHAT and CDR2 FQDESV (reference sequence). Trimming stripped 0 bases from V and 4 bases from J, with 9 bases between. The CDR3 spans 14 residues. CDR3 bases: TGTGCCAGCAGCTTAGCCAACGGCGGCTATGGCTACACCTTC. Translation gives CASSLANGGYGYTF.

The rearrangement uses TRBV7-8 and TRBJ2-1; TRBD2 matches at 8 bases. Trimming at V came to 8 bases and at J to 5 bases, leaving 14 bases not matched to a gene. The germline CDR1 and CDR2 sequences are SGHVS and FQNEAQ. CDR3 size: 16 residues. This CDR3 is CASHAGWVAGNNEQFF. CDR3 coding DNA: TGTGCCAGCCACGCCGGGTGGGTAGCGGGAAACAATGAGCAGTTCTTC.

The chain links TRBV9 to TRBJ2-5; 15 nucleotides match TRBD2. The V gene's germline CDR1 is SGDLS and CDR2 YYNGEE. J lost 2 bases, V lost 0 bases, and 2 bases had no gene match. This CDR3 comprises 17 residues. The CDR3 loop is CASSVGGLAGGQETQYF. The CDR3 DNA reads as TGTGCCAGCAGCGTAGGAGGACTAGCGGGGGGGCAAGAGACCCAGTACTTC.

The rearrangement joins TRBV5-1 to TRBJ2-3; D is perhaps TRBD2 (5 bases). The CDR3 is 16 amino acids. Germline V gives CDR1 SGHRS, CDR2 YFSETQ. The V and J ends lost 1 base and 0 bases respectively, with 12 bases between them. The CDR3 loop is CASSLNGGGSTDTQYF. The DNA for the CDR3 is TGCGCCAGCAGCTTGAACGGCGGAGGCAGCACAGATACGCAGTATTTT.

V usage is TRBV28 and J usage is TRBJ2-3; tentatively, D is TRBD2 (7 bases). V lost 5 bases, J lost 0 bases, and 24 bases lay in between. This CDR3 is built from 19 residues. The germline CDR1 and CDR2 sequences are MDHEN and SYDVKM. The CDR3 reads CASSRRRGGAVTSTDTQYF. CDR3 coding DNA: TGTGCCAGCAGTCGTCGTAGGGGGGGGGCTGTTACTAGCACAGATACGCAGTATTTT.

The CDR3 DNA reads TGTGCCAGCAGACCACGGCCCGGGACAGGGACTTACGAGCAGTACTTC. Its translation: CASRPRPGTGTYEQYF. J is TRBJ2-7 and V is TRBV6-6; 9 nucleotides align to TRBD1. V shed 6 bases, J shed 4 bases, and the junction held 13 bases outside the gene matches. This CDR3 region has 16 residues. Per germline, CDR1 MNHNY and CDR2 SVGAGI (reference sequence).

The rearrangement uses TRBV7-9 and TRBJ2-1; D gene uncertain. Germline V gives CDR1 SEHNR, CDR2 FQNEAQ (reference sequence). Trimming left V 3 bases short and J 0 bases short, with 9 bases between. This CDR3 has 15 residues. The CDR3 DNA is TGTGCCAGCAGCTTGAGAAGTAGCTCCTACAATGAGCAGTTCTTC. It encodes CASSLRSSSYNEQFF.

The chain employs TRBV6-4 and TRBJ2-2, with D perhaps matching TRBD1 (6 bases). The V end was cut by 2 bases, the J end by 0 bases, with 10 bases between. Germline lookup yields CDR1 MRHNA and CDR2 SNTAGT. The CDR3 runs to 16 residues. The CDR3 DNA sequence: TGTGCCAGCAGTGACACGACAGGAGCGAACACCGGGGAGCTGTTTTTT. This translates into CASSDTTGANTGELFF.

This rearrangement joins TRBV19 to TRBJ1-5, with D unresolved. Germline V gene sequence: CDR1 LNHDA, CDR2 SQIVND (reference sequence). Trimming shortened V by 6 bases and J by 1 base, and 19 bases separated the two germline ends. This CDR3 is built from 17 residues. This CDR3 is CASSPPLLGGSNQPQHF. The CDR3 DNA sequence: TGTGCCAGTAGCCCACCCCTGTTGGGAGGGAGCAATCAGCCCCAGCATTTT. Variable domain in full (rest from reference TRBV19 and TRBJ1-5): DGGITQSPKYLFRKEGQNVTLSCEQNLNHDAMYWYRQDPGQGLRLIYYSQIVNDFQKGDIAEGYSVSREKKESFPLTVTSAQKNPTAFYLCASSPPLLGGSNQPQHFGDGTRLSIL.

The rearrangement links TRBV28 to TRBJ2-3; 11 nucleotides agree with TRBD2. Germline V gene sequence: CDR1 MDHEN, CDR2 SYDVKM. CDR3 size: 20 residues. With V trimmed by 10 bases and J by 0 bases, 21 bases remained unmatched. CDR3 bases: TGTGCCATCACGCCTTGGGCTAGCGGGGGGACACTGACTAGCACAGATACGCAGTATTTT. It is translated as CAITPWASGGTLTSTDTQYF.

The chain links TRBV10-3 to TRBJ1-1; D gene unclear. Germline CDR1 and CDR2: ENHRY and SYGVKD. The V and J ends lost 11 bases and 3 bases respectively, with 16 bases between them. The CDR3 extends over 13 amino acids. In DNA form, the CDR3 reads TGTGCCTCCTCGGCAGGCCCTGACACTGAAGCTTTCTTT. It is translated as CASSAGPDTEAFF.

The chain carries TRBV27 and TRBJ2-3, with D perhaps TRBD2 (6 bases). Germline V lookup: CDR1 MNHEY, CDR2 SMNVEV (reference sequence). The CDR3 is 13 residues long. The germline V and J ends were trimmed by 6 bases and 3 bases, with 10 bases remaining between them. CDR3 nucleotide sequence: TGTGCCAGCAGGGGGGGAATGACAGATACGCAGTATTTT. It translates to CASRGGMTDTQYF.

The sample holds one count of this clone. The chain combines TRBV5-1 with TRBJ1-1; 9 bases match TRBD1. The CDR3 runs 18 residues. Germline V gene sequence: CDR1 SGHRS, CDR2 YFSETQ. Germline trimming cut 5 bases from V and 0 bases from J; bases unmatched to any gene: 14. CDR3 bases: TGCGCCAGCAGACCAACCCGGGGGACAGGGTTCATGAACACTGAAGCTTTCTTT. Amino acids: CASRPTRGTGFMNTEAFF. The full variable domain, completed using reference TRBV5-1 and TRBJ1-1, is KAGVTQTPRYLIKTRGQQVTLSCSPISGHRSVSWYQQTPGQGLQFLFEYFSETQRNKGNFPGRFSGRQFSNSRSEMNVSTLELGDSALYLCASRPTRGTGFMNTEAFFGQGTRLTVV.

The V and J genes are TRBV9 and TRBJ1-2; TRBD1 matches 8 bases. V lost 0 bases, J lost 6 bases, and 7 bases stayed unmatched. CDR3 length: 15 amino acids. From germline, CDR1 is SGDLS and CDR2 YYNGEE. CDR3: CASSVVTGGSHGYTF. In DNA, the CDR3 is TGTGCCAGCAGCGTAGTAACAGGGGGGAGCCATGGCTACACCTTC.

V gene TRBV3-1 (or the pseudogene TRBV3-2) combines with J gene TRBJ2-3, with D possibly TRBD2 on 6 matching bases. The CDR3 has 16 amino acids. V was trimmed by 3 bases and J by 2 bases, leaving 15 bases between them. Germline CDR1 is LGHDT and CDR2 is YNNKEL (reference sequence). The CDR3 DNA is TGTGCCAGCAGCCAGGGACTCCTCCATTCCACAGATACGCAGTATTTT. Translation: CASSQGLLHSTDTQYF.

The chain combines TRBV30 with TRBJ1-3; 7 bases are shared with TRBD1. With 8 bases clipped from V and 0 bases from J, the junction kept 10 bases outside the gene matches. This CDR3 has 15 residues. Germline V CDR1 and CDR2: GTSNPN, SVGIG (reference sequence). CDR3 bases: TGTGCCGGAGGATGGCCAGGGGGCTCTGGAAACACCATATATTTT. The encoded protein is CAGGWPGGSGNTIYF.

The rearrangement links TRBV24-1 to TRBJ1-5; TRBD1 aligns across 7 bases. The CDR3 loop spans 14 amino acids. CDR1 and CDR2 from the germline V gene are KGHDR and SFDVKD. After removal of 3 bases from V and 2 bases from J, the junction contained 0 bases not matched to a gene. CDR3 in amino acids: CATSDGTGNQPQHF. The CDR3 bases are TGTGCCACCAGTGATGGGACAGGCAATCAGCCCCAGCATTTT.

The chain employs TRBV19 and TRBJ2-3; 8 bases map to TRBD2. Losses at the gene ends were 3 bases for V and 2 bases for J; bases not matched to a gene: 7. Germline CDR1 LNHDA, CDR2 SQIVND (reference sequence). The CDR3 totals 16 residues. The CDR3 protein is CASSISPSGSTDTQYF. CDR3 coding DNA: TGTGCCAGTAGTATCTCTCCTAGCGGGTCCACAGATACGCAGTATTTT.